Listed below are T cell receptor beta chains from one sample, sequenced in a study of OX40 agonist ivuxolimab in advanced cancers. The assay was immunoSEQ multiplex PCR, and TCRdb's table has in-frame clones only and misses some. The sample carries 50,000 or so clones, around nine tenths recorded once. This material consisted of CD4+ or CD8+ T cells sorted from blood, taken in a trial of the OX40 agonist ivuxolimab. Source of these receptors: an adult with an advanced solid tumor such as melanoma, head and neck, liver or kidney cancer. Both conserved end residues are part of each CDR3. A D gene is named only where the DNA matches it firmly. Some rows mark clone size as missing; the rest say once, few, many or name a class of expanded clone.

d_call: TRBD2
v_call: TRBV4-2
j_call: TRBJ2-1
clone_size: -
cdr3_nt: TGTGCCAGCAGCCCCTGGACGGTTTCGGCGGGGGGTTCGGATGAGCAGTTCTTC
cdr3_aa: CASSPWTVSAGGSDEQFF

d_call: -
v_call: TRBV6-5
j_call: TRBJ2-7
clone_size: -
cdr3_nt: TGTGCCAGCAGTTACCGGCAGGAGCAGTACTTC
cdr3_aa: CASSYRQEQYF

d_call: -
v_call: TRBV18
j_call: TRBJ2-7
clone_size: -
cdr3_nt: TGTGCCAGCTCGCTGGGGAGTTACGAGCAGTACTTC
cdr3_aa: CASSLGSYEQYF

d_call: TRBD2
v_call: TRBV10-2
j_call: TRBJ2-1
clone_size: -
cdr3_nt: TGCGCCAGCAAGACTAGCGGGAGCTATGAGCAGTTCTTC
cdr3_aa: CASKTSGSYEQFF

d_call: -
v_call: TRBV21-1
j_call: TRBJ2-7
clone_size: -
cdr3_nt: TGTGCCAGCAGCATCAACAGTCCGTTTCGCTACGAGCAGTACTTC
cdr3_aa: CASSINSPFRYEQYF

d_call: -
v_call: TRBV30
j_call: TRBJ2-7
clone_size: -
cdr3_nt: TGTGCCTGGAGTGTACTGGGCAGGGAGTCGTCCGAGCAGTACTTC
cdr3_aa: CAWSVLGRESSEQYF

d_call: TRBD2
v_call: TRBV19
j_call: TRBJ2-1
clone_size: medium-sized
cdr3_nt: TGTGCCAGTTCGACTAGCGGGAGGGAGCAGTTCTTC
cdr3_aa: CASSTSGREQFF

d_call: TRBD2
v_call: TRBV6-1
j_call: TRBJ2-2
clone_size: few
cdr3_nt: TGTGCCAGCAGTGGGGGGAGGGCGGGCACCGGGGAGCTGTTTTTT
cdr3_aa: CASSGGRAGTGELFF

d_call: TRBD1
v_call: TRBV28
j_call: TRBJ1-4
clone_size: -
cdr3_nt: TGTGCCAGCAGTTCATCCCCCATCTCGGGACAGATTAATGAAAAACTGTTTTTT
cdr3_aa: CASSSSPISGQINEKLFF

d_call: -
v_call: TRBV21-1
j_call: TRBJ1-4
clone_size: -
cdr3_nt: TGTGCCAGCAGCGCCATCGGGGGAGCTAATGAAAAACTGTTTTTT
cdr3_aa: CASSAIGGANEKLFF

d_call: -
v_call: TRBV19
j_call: TRBJ1-1
clone_size: -
cdr3_nt: TGTGCCAGTAGCCCCGTAAAGGGGGTATTCACTGAAGCTTTCTTT
cdr3_aa: CASSPVKGVFTEAFF

d_call: -
v_call: TRBV5-1
j_call: TRBJ2-1
clone_size: -
cdr3_nt: TGCGCCAGCAGCTCGCTGATTGGGATGTCGGGGCACAATGAGCAGTTCTTC
cdr3_aa: CASSSLIGMSGHNEQFF

d_call: TRBD1
v_call: TRBV4-1
j_call: TRBJ1-5
clone_size: once
cdr3_nt: TGCGCCAGCTCCTATGGGACAGGGGGCGACGGACAGCCCCAGCATTTT
cdr3_aa: CASSYGTGGDGQPQHF

d_call: -
v_call: TRBV11-2
j_call: TRBJ1-1
clone_size: few
cdr3_nt: TGTGCCAGCAGCTTAGTGTACGGAAATGAAGCTTTCTTT
cdr3_aa: CASSLVYGNEAFF

d_call: -
v_call: TRBV6-5
j_call: TRBJ1-2
clone_size: -
cdr3_nt: TGTGCCAGCACCGACGGGGGGTATGGCTACACCTTC
cdr3_aa: CASTDGGYGYTF

d_call: -
v_call: TRBV18
j_call: TRBJ1-4
clone_size: -
cdr3_nt: TGTGCCAGCTCACTAAACCGGGACTGGGGGAATGAAAAACTGTTTTTT
cdr3_aa: CASSLNRDWGNEKLFF

d_call: TRBD1
v_call: TRBV28
j_call: TRBJ2-5
clone_size: -
cdr3_nt: TGTGCCAGCAGCCTAACAGGGGGGAGTGAGACCCAGTACTTC
cdr3_aa: CASSLTGGSETQYF

d_call: -
v_call: TRBV18
j_call: TRBJ1-1
clone_size: -
cdr3_nt: TGTGCCAGCTCACCGCCGCCCGCGAACACTGAAGCTTTCTTT
cdr3_aa: CASSPPPANTEAFF

d_call: TRBD1
v_call: TRBV7-9
j_call: TRBJ2-1
clone_size: -
cdr3_nt: TGTGCCAGCACCCTACCTGGGACAGGGTGGTACAATGAGCAGTTCTTC
cdr3_aa: CASTLPGTGWYNEQFF

d_call: TRBD2
v_call: TRBV18
j_call: TRBJ2-7
clone_size: -
cdr3_nt: TGTGCCAGCTCACCACCAGGTCTAGCGGGAGTTTCCTCCTCGGGCGAGCAGTACTTC
cdr3_aa: CASSPPGLAGVSSSGEQYF

d_call: -
v_call: TRBV10-3
j_call: TRBJ1-4
clone_size: -
cdr3_nt: TGTGCCATCACGGGGGCCCTAAATGAAAAACTGTTTTTT
cdr3_aa: CAITGALNEKLFF

d_call: -
v_call: TRBV6-5
j_call: TRBJ2-7
clone_size: -
cdr3_nt: TGTGCCAGCAACCGAGAAGGGGGCTACGAGCAGTACTTC
cdr3_aa: CASNREGGYEQYF